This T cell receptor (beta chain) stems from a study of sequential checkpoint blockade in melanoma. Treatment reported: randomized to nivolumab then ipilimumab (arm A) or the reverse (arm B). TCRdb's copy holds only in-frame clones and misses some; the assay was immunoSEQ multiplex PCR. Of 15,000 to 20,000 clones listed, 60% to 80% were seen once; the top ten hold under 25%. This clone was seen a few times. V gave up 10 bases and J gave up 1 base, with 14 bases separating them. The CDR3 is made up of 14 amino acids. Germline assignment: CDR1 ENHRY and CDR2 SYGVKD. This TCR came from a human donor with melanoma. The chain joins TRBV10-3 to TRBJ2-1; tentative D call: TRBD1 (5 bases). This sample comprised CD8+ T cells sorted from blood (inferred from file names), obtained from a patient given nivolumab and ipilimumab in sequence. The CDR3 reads CASTQGLSYNEQFF. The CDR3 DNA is TGTGCCAGCACCCAGGGTCTGTCCTACAATGAGCAGTTCTTC.